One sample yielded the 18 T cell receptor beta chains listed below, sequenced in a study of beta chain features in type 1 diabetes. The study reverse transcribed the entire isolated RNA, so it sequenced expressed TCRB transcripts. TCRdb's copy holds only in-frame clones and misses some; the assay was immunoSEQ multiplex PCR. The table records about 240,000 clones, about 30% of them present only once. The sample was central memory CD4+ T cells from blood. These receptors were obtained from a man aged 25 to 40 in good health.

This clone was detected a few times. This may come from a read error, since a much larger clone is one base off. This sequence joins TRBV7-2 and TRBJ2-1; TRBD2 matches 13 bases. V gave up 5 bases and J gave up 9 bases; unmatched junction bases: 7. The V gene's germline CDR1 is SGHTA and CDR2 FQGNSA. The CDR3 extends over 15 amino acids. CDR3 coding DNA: TGTGCCAGCAGCAGCGGACTAGCGGGGGCGAGTGAGCAGTTCTTC. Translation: CASSSGLAGASEQFF.

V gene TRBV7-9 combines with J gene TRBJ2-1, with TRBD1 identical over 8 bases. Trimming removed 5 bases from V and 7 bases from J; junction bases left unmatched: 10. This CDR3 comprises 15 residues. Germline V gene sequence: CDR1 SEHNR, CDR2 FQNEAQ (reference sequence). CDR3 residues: CASSARQGYGNEQFF. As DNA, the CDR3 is TGTGCCAGCAGCGCCCGACAGGGGTACGGGAATGAGCAGTTCTTC.

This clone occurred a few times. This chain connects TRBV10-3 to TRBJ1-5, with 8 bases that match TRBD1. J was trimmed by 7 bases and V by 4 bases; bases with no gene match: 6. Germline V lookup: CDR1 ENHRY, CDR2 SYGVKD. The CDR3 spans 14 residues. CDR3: CAISGGQGEQPQHF. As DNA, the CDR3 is TGTGCCATCAGTGGAGGACAGGGCGAGCAGCCCCAGCATTTT.

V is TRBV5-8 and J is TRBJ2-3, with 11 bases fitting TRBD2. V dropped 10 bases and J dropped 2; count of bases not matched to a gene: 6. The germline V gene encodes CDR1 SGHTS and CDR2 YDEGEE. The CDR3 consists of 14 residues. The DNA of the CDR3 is TGTGCCTCCAGACTAGCGGGGCCCACAGATACGCAGTATTTT. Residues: CASRLAGPTDTQYF. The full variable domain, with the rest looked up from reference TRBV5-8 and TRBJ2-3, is EAGVTQSPTHLIKTRGQQATLRCSPISGHTSVYWYQQALGLGLQFLLWYDEGEERNRGNFPPRFSGRQFPNYSSELNVNALELEDSALYLCASRLAGPTDTQYFGPGTRLTVL.

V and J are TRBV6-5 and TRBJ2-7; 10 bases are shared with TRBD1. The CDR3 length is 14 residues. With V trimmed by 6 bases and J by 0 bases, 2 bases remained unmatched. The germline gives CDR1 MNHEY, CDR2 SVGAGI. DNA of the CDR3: TGTGCCAGCAGGGGACAGGGGAGCTCCTACGAGCAGTACTTC. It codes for CASRGQGSSYEQYF.

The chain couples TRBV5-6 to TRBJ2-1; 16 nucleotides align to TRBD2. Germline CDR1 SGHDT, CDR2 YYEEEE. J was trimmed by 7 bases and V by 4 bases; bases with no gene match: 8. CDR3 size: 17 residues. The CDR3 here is CASSGVGLAGGPNEQFF. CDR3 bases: TGTGCCAGCAGCGGCGTGGGACTAGCGGGAGGGCCTAATGAGCAGTTCTTC.

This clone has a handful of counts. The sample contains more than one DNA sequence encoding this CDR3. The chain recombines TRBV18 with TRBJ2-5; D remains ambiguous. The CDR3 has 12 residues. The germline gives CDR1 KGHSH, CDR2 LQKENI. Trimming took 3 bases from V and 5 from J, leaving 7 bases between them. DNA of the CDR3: TGTGCCAGCTCACCGTCGGAGGAGACCCAGTACTTC. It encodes CASSPSEETQYF.

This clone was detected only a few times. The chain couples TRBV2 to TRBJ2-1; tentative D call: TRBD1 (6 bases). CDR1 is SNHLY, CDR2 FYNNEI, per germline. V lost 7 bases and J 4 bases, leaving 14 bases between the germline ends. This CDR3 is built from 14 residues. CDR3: CASTTGRGYNEQFF. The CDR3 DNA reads TGTGCCAGCACTACGGGCAGGGGATACAATGAGCAGTTCTTC.

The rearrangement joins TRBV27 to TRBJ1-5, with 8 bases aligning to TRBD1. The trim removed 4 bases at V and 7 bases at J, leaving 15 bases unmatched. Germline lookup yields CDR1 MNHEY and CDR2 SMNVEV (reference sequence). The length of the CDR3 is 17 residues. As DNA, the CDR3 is TGTGCCAGCAGTTCCCAGGGAACCGGACAGGGTAAACAGCCCCAGCATTTT. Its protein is CASSSQGTGQGKQPQHF.

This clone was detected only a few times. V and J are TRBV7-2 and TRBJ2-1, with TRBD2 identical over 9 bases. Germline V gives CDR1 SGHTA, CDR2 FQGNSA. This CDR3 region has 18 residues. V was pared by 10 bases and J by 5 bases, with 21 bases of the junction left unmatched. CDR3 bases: TGTGCCACCCGAAATCCCGCTAGCGGGAAACCCACCAACAATGAGCAGTTCTTC. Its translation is CATRNPASGKPTNNEQFF.

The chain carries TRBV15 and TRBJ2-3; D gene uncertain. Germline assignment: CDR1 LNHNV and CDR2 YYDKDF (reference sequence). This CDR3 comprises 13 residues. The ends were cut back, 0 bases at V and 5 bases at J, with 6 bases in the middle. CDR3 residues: CATSRDHGDTQYF. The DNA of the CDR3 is TGTGCCACCAGCAGAGATCATGGAGATACGCAGTATTTT.

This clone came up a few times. The CDR3 sequence: CATTPGVKQETQYF. In nucleotides, the CDR3 is TGTGCCACTACACCGGGAGTTAAGCAAGAGACCCAGTACTTC. The rearrangement joins TRBV15 to TRBJ2-5, with D possibly being TRBD2 (6 bases). Germline-derived CDR1 and CDR2 are LNHNV and YYDKDF (reference sequence). V was trimmed by 9 bases and J by 2 bases, leaving 16 bases between them. The CDR3 extends over 14 amino acids.

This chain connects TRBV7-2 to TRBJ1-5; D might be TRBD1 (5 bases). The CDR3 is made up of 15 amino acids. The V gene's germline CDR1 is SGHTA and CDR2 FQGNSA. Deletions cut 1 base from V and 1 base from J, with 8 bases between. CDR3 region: CASSLEGYSNQPQHF. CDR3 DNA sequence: TGTGCCAGCAGCTTAGAGGGGTACAGCAATCAGCCCCAGCATTTT.

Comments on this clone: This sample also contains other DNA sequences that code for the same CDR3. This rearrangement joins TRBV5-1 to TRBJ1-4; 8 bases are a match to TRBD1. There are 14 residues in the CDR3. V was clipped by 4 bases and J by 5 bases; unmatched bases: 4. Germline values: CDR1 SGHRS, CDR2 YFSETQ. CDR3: CASSQRTGNEKLFF. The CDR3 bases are TGCGCCAGCAGCCAGAGGACAGGGAATGAAAAACTGTTTTTT.

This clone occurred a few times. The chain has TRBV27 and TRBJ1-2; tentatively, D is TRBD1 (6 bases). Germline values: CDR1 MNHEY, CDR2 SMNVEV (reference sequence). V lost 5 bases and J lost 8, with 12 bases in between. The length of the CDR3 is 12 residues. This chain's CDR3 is CASSGYRDGYTF. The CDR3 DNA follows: TGTGCCAGCAGTGGTTACAGGGACGGCTACACCTTC.

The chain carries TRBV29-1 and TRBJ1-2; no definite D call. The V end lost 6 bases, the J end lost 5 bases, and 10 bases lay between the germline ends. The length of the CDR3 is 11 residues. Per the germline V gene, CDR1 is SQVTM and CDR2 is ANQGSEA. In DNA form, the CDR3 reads TGCAGCGTCCGGGATATTTATGGCTACACCTTC. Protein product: CSVRDIYGYTF.

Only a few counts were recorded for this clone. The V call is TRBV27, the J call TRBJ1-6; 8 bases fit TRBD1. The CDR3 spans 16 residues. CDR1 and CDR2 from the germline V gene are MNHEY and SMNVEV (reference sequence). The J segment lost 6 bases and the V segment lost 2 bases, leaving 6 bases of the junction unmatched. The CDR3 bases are TGTGCCAGCAGTTTAGGGGACAGGATTCTTAATTCACCCCTCCACTTT. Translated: CASSLGDRILNSPLHF.

This CDR3 reads CASSPRLAGAYNEQFF. In DNA, the CDR3 is TGTGCCAGCAGCCCGCGACTAGCGGGGGCATACAATGAGCAGTTCTTC. V gene TRBV9 combines with J gene TRBJ2-1, with TRBD2 matching 12 bases. The CDR3 has 16 amino acids. With V trimmed by 4 bases and J by 4 bases, 6 bases remained unmatched. From germline, CDR1 is SGDLS and CDR2 YYNGEE. The variable domain in full, completed from reference TRBV9 and TRBJ2-1, reads DSGVTQTPKHLITATGQRVTLRCSPRSGDLSVYWYQQSLDQGLQFLIQYYNGEERAKGNILERFSAQQFPDLHSELNLSSLELGDSALYFCASSPRLAGAYNEQFFGPGTRLTVL.